These 30 T cell receptor beta chains came from one sample sequenced in a study of identical twins. TCRdb called the 5' RACE reads again in MiXCR, with one record for every CDR3 protein. Of about 900,000 distinct CDR3 sequences in the sample, 10% to 15% were seen once. This sample also belongs to another study, concerning yellow fever vaccine responses in identical twins.

Sequencing used PBMCs. Receptors were obtained from a woman younger than 30 in good health.

The rearrangement joins TRBV7-8 to TRBJ2-5; no firm D call. This CDR3 has 14 amino acids. Germline V lookup: CDR1 SGHVS, CDR2 FQNEAQ. The V end lost 3 bases, the J end lost 5 bases, and 13 bases lay between the germline ends. The CDR3 nucleotides are TGTGCCAGCAGCTTGAGGACCATCAGGGAGACCCAGTACTTC. Amino acid sequence: CASSLRTIRETQYF.

J is TRBJ2-6 and V is TRBV10-3; 7 positions match TRBD1. The CDR3 is made up of 16 amino acids. CDR1 and CDR2 from the germline V gene are ENHRY and SYGVKD. The trim removed 6 bases at V and 4 bases at J, leaving 9 bases unmatched. The CDR3 protein is CAIRPGQDVGANVLTF. The CDR3 DNA is TGTGCCATCAGACCCGGACAGGACGTAGGGGCCAACGTCCTGACTTTC.

The chain uses TRBV27 and TRBJ2-7; no clear D gene. Germline values: CDR1 MNHEY, CDR2 SMNVEV (reference sequence). Trimming stripped 3 bases from V and 10 bases from J, with 1 base between. The CDR3 has 8 residues. DNA of the CDR3: TGTGCCAGCAGTTTTCAGTACGTC. It encodes CASSFQYV.

This clonotype turned up a few times. The chain carries TRBV5-1 and TRBJ2-1; the match to TRBD2 covers 12 bases. Germline values: CDR1 SGHRS, CDR2 YFSETQ. The CDR3 covers 15 residues. V lost 1 base to trimming and J lost 9 bases; unmatched junction nucleotides: 5. CDR3 protein: CASSLSTSGRGEQFF. The CDR3 DNA sequence: TGCGCCAGCAGCTTGTCGACTAGCGGGAGAGGTGAGCAGTTCTTC. Based on the CDR3 plus reference TRBV5-1 and TRBJ2-1, the full variable domain is KAGVTQTPRYLIKTRGQQVTLSCSPISGHRSVSWYQQTPGQGLQFLFEYFSETQRNKGNFPGRFSGRQFSNSRSEMNVSTLELGDSALYLCASSLSTSGRGEQFFGPGTRLTVL.

This clonotype was counted a few times. The chain combines TRBV20-1 with TRBJ2-1; 9 positions match TRBD2. CDR3 size: 15 residues. The germline gives CDR1 DFQATT, CDR2 SNEGSKA (reference sequence). The V segment lost 6 bases and the J segment 9 bases; nucleotides outside the gene matches: 15. For the CDR3, the DNA is TGCAGTGCCGCCGGGGTAGCGGGAGAGGAGAGTGAGCAGTTCTTC. This codes for CSAAGVAGEESEQFF.

The V gene is TRBV13, the J gene TRBJ2-3, with TRBD2 matching over 7 bases. The CDR3 spans 15 residues. In germline, CDR1 is PRHDT, CDR2 FYEKMQ (reference sequence). The V segment lost 6 bases and the J segment 2 bases; nucleotides outside the gene matches: 8. In nucleotides, the CDR3 is TGTGCCAGCAGGCAAGCGGGGCGCGTCACAGATACGCAGTATTTT. Translated, it gives CASRQAGRVTDTQYF.

This clonotype has a handful of counts. This chain joins TRBV10-3 and TRBJ1-3; D perhaps matches TRBD1 (5 bases). Trimming stripped 7 bases from V and 0 bases from J, with 22 bases between. Germline CDR1 is ENHRY and CDR2 is SYGVKD. This CDR3 is 18 amino acids long. The CDR3 coding sequence is TGTGCCATCACTGGGACTCCCGGTCCCTCCAACTCTGGAAACACCATATATTTT. Its protein product is CAITGTPGPSNSGNTIYF.

The rearrangement uses TRBV18 and TRBJ2-7; D is uncertain. CDR3 size: 15 residues. V was trimmed by 3 bases and J by 1 base, leaving 13 bases between them. Germline lookup yields CDR1 KGHSH and CDR2 LQKENI. Written as DNA, the CDR3 is TGTGCCAGCTCACCCCCCTTTGGGGTTTCCTACGAGCAGTACTTC. This gives the protein CASSPPFGVSYEQYF.

With regard to this clonotype: A junction end diverges from the germline sequence, so it may reflect a read error. The chain employs TRBV3-1 and TRBJ2-6, with TRBD1 as a possible D gene (6 bases). Germline V CDR1 and CDR2: LGHDT, YNNKEL (reference sequence). The CDR3 runs 17 residues. The CDR3 bases are TGTGCCTGCAGCCAAAACCGACAGGTCTCTGGGGCCAACGTCCTGACTTTC. Its protein product is CACSQNRQVSGANVLTF.

V usage is TRBV7-6 and J usage is TRBJ2-2; 10 bases match TRBD1. The CDR3 has 18 amino acids. The ends lost 5 bases at V and 0 bases at J; junction bases unmatched: 9. The germline V gene has CDR1 SGHVS and CDR2 FNYEAQ. The CDR3 region is CASSPGTGAFSNTGELFF. CDR3 DNA: TGTGCCAGCAGCCCCGGGACAGGGGCCTTCTCGAACACCGGGGAGCTGTTTTTT.

The rearrangement links TRBV4-1 to TRBJ2-5, with D perhaps matching TRBD2 (6 bases). The CDR3 consists of 16 residues. The germline CDR1 and CDR2 sequences are MGHRA and YSYEKL. Trimming removed 4 bases at V and 6 bases at J, with 21 bases between. CDR3 region: CASSPHGGDVLKTQYF. The CDR3 nucleotides read TGCGCCAGCAGCCCACACGGCGGGGACGTTTTAAAGACCCAGTACTTC.

This clonotype came up a few times. The chain carries TRBV7-6 and TRBJ1-1; possibly TRBD1 for D (5 bases). The CDR3 extends over 14 amino acids. V was cut by 5 bases and J by 0 bases, with 10 bases left in between. CDR1 and CDR2 from the germline V gene are SGHVS and FNYEAQ. The CDR3 DNA is TGTGCCAGCAGCCCCCGACAGATGAACACTGAAGCTTTCTTT. The encoded protein is CASSPRQMNTEAFF.

The chain links TRBV5-4 to TRBJ2-5; D gene ambiguous. V shed 1 base and J shed 3 bases, with 13 bases lying between them. Germline V gene lookup returns CDR1 SGHNT and CDR2 YYREEE (reference sequence). The CDR3 is made up of 15 amino acids. The CDR3 DNA reads TGTGCCAGCAGCTTGCCTGGGGTGTCGGAAGAGACCCAGTACTTC. Its translation: CASSLPGVSEETQYF. Full variable domain (outside the CDR3, taken from reference TRBV5-4 and TRBJ2-5): ETGVTQSPTHLIKTRGQQVTLRCSSQSGHNTVSWYQQALGQGPQFIFQYYREEENGRGNFPPRFSGLQFPNYSSELNVNALELDDSALYLCASSLPGVSEETQYFGPGTRLLVL.

Ten or more counts support this clonotype. The chain is built from TRBV12-3 or TRBV12-4 and TRBJ2-7; D gene ambiguous. CDR3 length: 11 amino acids. V was trimmed by 6 bases and J by 3 bases, leaving 6 bases between them. The CDR3 nucleotides read TGTGCCAGCAGGATGTTCTACGAGCAGTACTTC. This translates into CASRMFYEQYF.

This clonotype was detected a few times. The chain links TRBV6-1 to TRBJ1-2; D not resolved. Trimming shortened V by 2 bases and J by 0 bases, and 10 bases separated the two germline ends. The CDR3 length is 15 residues. Germline CDR1 reads MNHNS; CDR2 reads SASEGT. CDR3 in DNA: TGTGCCAGCAGTGAACCCGGACGGTCTAACTATGGCTACACCTTC. Residues: CASSEPGRSNYGYTF.

V is TRBV10-3 and J is TRBJ2-3; perhaps TRBD2 as D (6 bases). With 0 bases removed from V and 0 bases from J, the gap between germline ends came to 19 bases. Germline V lookup: CDR1 ENHRY, CDR2 SYGVKD. The CDR3 sequence is 19 residues long. DNA of the CDR3: TGTGCCATCAGTGAGTCGAAGTCTAGCGTGGAAGCAAGCACAGATACGCAGTATTTT. It specifies CAISESKSSVEASTDTQYF.

This clonotype was detected ten times or more. This sequence joins TRBV3-1 and TRBJ1-1; a weak D match, TRBD1 (5 bases). The CDR3 consists of 14 residues. Germline V CDR1 and CDR2: LGHDT, YNNKEL (reference sequence). V lost 1 base and J lost 4, with 10 bases in between. CDR3 protein: CASSQVRQGTEAFF. Here the CDR3 DNA reads TGTGCCAGCAGCCAAGTTAGGCAGGGCACTGAAGCTTTCTTT.

V gene TRBV10-2 combines with J gene TRBJ2-5, with D tentatively TRBD2 (5 bases). Trimming pared 6 bases from V and 6 bases from J, leaving 20 bases between. The CDR3 runs 15 residues. Germline CDR1 is WSHSY and CDR2 is SAAADI. The CDR3 sequence: CASRDQRSQGKTQYF. CDR3 sequence (DNA): TGCGCCAGCAGGGACCAGCGGAGCCAAGGGAAGACCCAGTACTTC.

In this sample, this clonotype turned up a few times. The rearrangement joins TRBV12-3 or TRBV12-4 to TRBJ2-2; 9 bases are shared with TRBD2. The CDR3 is made up of 16 amino acids. V shed 1 base and J 8 bases; nucleotides not matched to a gene: 8. The CDR3 protein is CASSLVELAGFGELFF. For the CDR3, the DNA is TGTGCCAGCAGTTTAGTAGAGCTAGCGGGATTTGGGGAGCTGTTTTTT.

The chain links TRBV5-1 to TRBJ1-3, with a tentative D call TRBD1 (5 bases). V was clipped by 3 bases and J by 4 bases, with 20 bases between them. CDR1 SGHRS and CDR2 YFSETQ come from the germline V gene. The CDR3 covers 17 residues. The CDR3: CASSWDDSQPRGNTIYF. The CDR3 DNA follows: TGCGCCAGCAGCTGGGACGACAGCCAGCCTCGAGGAAACACCATATATTTT. The full variable domain, rest sourced from reference TRBV5-1 and TRBJ1-3, is KAGVTQTPRYLIKTRGQQVTLSCSPISGHRSVSWYQQTPGQGLQFLFEYFSETQRNKGNFPGRFSGRQFSNSRSEMNVSTLELGDSALYLCASSWDDSQPRGNTIYFGEGSWLTVV.

CDR3 sequence (DNA): TGTGCCAGCAGTGAACTGTGGGGGTCGACGAACGAGCAGTACGTC. Protein: CASSELWGSTNEQYV. This chain links TRBV2 with TRBJ2-7; D assignment may be TRBD1 or TRBD2 (5 bases each). Germline V gene lookup returns CDR1 SNHLY and CDR2 FYNNEI. The CDR3 has 15 amino acids. V shed 2 bases and J shed 5 bases, with 16 bases lying between them.

This clonotype was seen a handful of times. The V gene is TRBV28, the J gene TRBJ2-4; D gene unclear. Germline CDR1 and CDR2: MDHEN and SYDVKM. V shed 6 bases and J shed 0 bases, with 12 bases lying between them. The CDR3 contains 15 residues. The CDR3 region is CASRRGDLAKNIQYF. The CDR3 DNA follows: TGTGCCAGCAGGCGCGGCGATTTAGCCAAAAACATTCAGTACTTC.

The chain links TRBV6-1 to TRBJ1-1, with 7 positions matching TRBD1. Germline trimming cut 8 bases from V and 7 bases from J; bases unmatched to any gene: 16. Germline assignment: CDR1 MNHNS and CDR2 SASEGT. The CDR3 consists of 15 residues. The CDR3 DNA reads as TGTGCCAGCGACCCTCCGCCAGGGGGAAGTCTTGAAGCTTTCTTT. Amino acid sequence: CASDPPPGGSLEAFF.

Only a few counts were recorded for this clonotype. The rearrangement joins TRBV6-1 to TRBJ2-7; perhaps D is TRBD1 or TRBD2 (5 bases each). With 6 bases removed from V and 6 bases from J, the gap between germline ends came to 21 bases. Germline V CDR1 and CDR2: MNHNS, SASEGT. The CDR3 extends over 15 amino acids. The CDR3 loop is CASSPGTPSPSEQYF. In DNA, the CDR3 is TGTGCCAGCAGCCCCGGGACCCCTTCGCCGAGCGAGCAGTACTTC.

This clonotype was counted between two and nine times. The chain carries TRBV28 and TRBJ2-3; 8 bases map to TRBD2. Germline V gene sequence: CDR1 MDHEN, CDR2 SYDVKM. This CDR3 has 14 residues. V lost 6 bases to trimming and J lost 6 bases; unmatched junction nucleotides: 8. CDR3 DNA: TGTGCCAGCAGCCCCCGGGGGGGGCCCGATACGCAGTATTTT. As protein: CASSPRGGPDTQYF.

The rearrangement links TRBV5-1 to TRBJ2-7; D is ambiguous. The V gene's germline CDR1 is SGHRS and CDR2 YFSETQ. The CDR3 consists of 14 residues. With 1 base removed from V and 6 bases from J, the gap between germline ends came to 14 bases. The CDR3 spells CASSLIRVVSEQYV. DNA of the CDR3: TGCGCCAGCAGCTTGATCCGAGTAGTGAGCGAGCAGTACGTC.

The chain combines TRBV7-9 with TRBJ1-4; D perhaps matches TRBD1 (6 bases). The CDR3 runs 16 residues. Trimming pared 4 bases from V and 5 bases from J, leaving 17 bases between. Germline V CDR1 and CDR2: SEHNR, FQNEAQ (reference sequence). As DNA, the CDR3 is TGTGCCAGCAGCTCCACTCGGGGGGCTGAAAATGAAAAACTGTTTTTT. Its protein is CASSSTRGAENEKLFF.

This clonotype was found a few times. This chain joins TRBV3-1 and TRBJ2-1; no clear D. Trimming took off 1 base at V and 7 bases at J, with 8 bases between the two ends. The CDR3 covers 13 residues. Germline CDR1 reads LGHDT; CDR2 reads YNNKEL (reference sequence). The CDR3 region is CASSQGTKNEQFF. The CDR3 nucleotides read TGTGCCAGCAGCCAAGGGACGAAGAATGAGCAGTTCTTC.

This rearrangement joins TRBV2 to TRBJ1-5; no reliable D call. V was clipped by 6 bases and J by 0 bases, with 24 bases between them. Germline lookup yields CDR1 SNHLY and CDR2 FYNNEI. This CDR3 is built from 19 residues. The chain's CDR3 is CASRSDPGSLLYSNQPQHF. The CDR3 DNA is TGTGCCAGCAGGAGCGACCCGGGGTCACTTTTATATAGCAATCAGCCCCAGCATTTT.

This clonotype was observed a handful of times. The chain couples TRBV13 to TRBJ2-1, with D possibly TRBD1 on 5 matching bases. The CDR3 contains 12 residues. Trimming took 4 bases from V and 15 from J, leaving 16 bases between them. The germline V gene encodes CDR1 PRHDT and CDR2 FYEKMQ (reference sequence). DNA for the CDR3: TGTGCCAGCAGCTCTGCCAGGGATAGTGCGTTCTTC. This translates into CASSSARDSAFF.